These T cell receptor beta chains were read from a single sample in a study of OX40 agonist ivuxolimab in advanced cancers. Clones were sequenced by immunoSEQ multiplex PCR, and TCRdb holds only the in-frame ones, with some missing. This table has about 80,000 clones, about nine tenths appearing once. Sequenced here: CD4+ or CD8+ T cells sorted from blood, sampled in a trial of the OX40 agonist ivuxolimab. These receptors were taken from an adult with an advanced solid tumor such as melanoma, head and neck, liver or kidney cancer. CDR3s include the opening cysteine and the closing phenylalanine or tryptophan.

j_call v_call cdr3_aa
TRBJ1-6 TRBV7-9 CASGPQGPLHF
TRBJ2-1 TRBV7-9 CASSLGIGREQFF
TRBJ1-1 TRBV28 CASSPTGNTEAFF
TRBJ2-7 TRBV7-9 CASSPGLAGAGGREQYF
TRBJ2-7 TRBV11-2 CASSLGQGGEQYF
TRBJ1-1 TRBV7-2 CASSYQGNTEAFF
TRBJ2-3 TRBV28 CASSYVLPGTGGNTDTQYF
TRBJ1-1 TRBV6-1 CATGQNTEAFF
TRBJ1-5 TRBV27 CASSFMWNQPQHF
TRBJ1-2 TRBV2 CASSAGQVVTWNTF
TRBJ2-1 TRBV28 CASSISVGLGTSYNEQFF
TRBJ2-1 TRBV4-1 CASSPGQGFYNEQFF
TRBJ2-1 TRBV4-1 CASSLDRANNEQFF